A selection of T cell receptor beta chains follows, all from one sample in a study of human T cells and chemical hapten exposure. TCRdb re-analysed the RACE reads in MiXCR, keeping a single row per CDR3 protein. The sample records over 70,000 distinct CDR3 sequences, 11% to 15% being singletons. Sequenced material: whole blood, taken in connection with sensitization to the hapten diphenylcyclopropenone (DPC). These receptors originate from a woman aged 45 to 65 with alopecia areata. Some clones in this sample may be carry-over from other donors' samples. CDR3s include the opening cysteine and the closing phenylalanine or tryptophan. D genes are given only for firm matches. For some rows the clone size is stated as once, few or many, or as a class when expanded; others skip it.

d_call clone_size j_call v_call cdr3_nt cdr3_aa
NA NA TRBJ2-1 TRBV12-3/TRBV12-4 TGTGCCAGCAGTTTAGGGTATGAGCAGTTCTTC CASSLGYEQFF
NA few TRBJ2-1 TRBV20-1 TGCAGTGCTAGACTAGTCAATGAGCAGTTCTTC CSARLVNEQFF
NA NA TRBJ2-2 TRBV7-2 TGTGCCAGCAGCTTGCAGGGGAGCACCGGGGAGCTGTTTTTT CASSLQGSTGELFF
NA few TRBJ1-1 TRBV7-6 TGTGCCAGCAGCTTGATCGCGGCGCGGAACACTGAAGCTTTCTTT CASSLIAARNTEAFF
NA many TRBJ1-6 TRBV3-1 TGTGCCAGCAGTGGGGCAGAGTCACCCCTCCACTTT CASSGAESPLHF
NA few TRBJ2-4 TRBV11-2 TGTGCCAGCGGAACTTTAGCGTTAGCCAAAAACATTCAGTACTTC CASGTLALAKNIQYF
TRBD2 few TRBJ2-2 TRBV19 TGTGCCAGTAGTTCGTATATGGCGGGAGGCGTCTTCGGCGGGGAGCTGTTTTTT CASSSYMAGGVFGGELFF
TRBD2 NA TRBJ2-7 TRBV18 TGTGCCAGCTCACCACGAGAGCGGGAGGGCCGCTACGAGCAGTACTTC CASSPREREGRYEQYF
TRBD2 NA TRBJ2-7 TRBV20-1 TGCAGTGCTTTTGCTAGCGGCAACTACGAGCAGTACTTC CSAFASGNYEQYF
NA NA TRBJ2-7 TRBV28 TGTGCCAGCAGTTTATGGGACCAGACCTACGAGCAGTACTTC CASSLWDQTYEQYF
TRBD1 NA TRBJ2-7 TRBV6-2/TRBV6-3 TGTGCCAGCGCCGGGACAGGGACCGAGCAGTACTTC CASAGTGTEQYF
NA NA TRBJ2-7 TRBV6-5 TGTGCCAGCAGTTTGACAGGACGTGAGCAGTACTTC CASSLTGREQYF
NA NA TRBJ1-1 TRBV29-1 TGCAGCGCCTCCGGGACACTGAACACTGAAGCTTTCTTT CSASGTLNTEAFF
NA many TRBJ2-5 TRBV6-2/TRBV6-3 TGTGCCAGCAGTAGGGACTTCGGAGAGACCCAGTACTTC CASSRDFGETQYF
NA NA TRBJ2-7 TRBV6-6 TGTGCCAGCAGTTACAAACAGGGAACCGCCTACGAGCAGTACTTC CASSYKQGTAYEQYF
TRBD2 NA TRBJ2-3 TRBV20-1 TGCAGTGCCAGACTAGCGGGAGCTGGAGATACGCAGTATTTT CSARLAGAGDTQYF
TRBD1 NA TRBJ1-4 TRBV7-9 TGTGCCAGCAGCCCTCTAGGACAGGCCCGCGTTGAAAAACTGTTTTTT CASSPLGQARVEKLFF
NA NA TRBJ1-3 TRBV12-3/TRBV12-4 TGTGCCAGCAGTATCTCCGGGACAGGAAACACCATATATTTT CASSISGTGNTIYF
TRBD1 NA TRBJ1-2 TRBV20-1 TGCAGTGCCGGGACAGGGATAGAGGGCTACACCTTC CSAGTGIEGYTF
TRBD2 NA TRBJ2-1 TRBV20-1 TGCAGTGCTAGAGATACATACTCGGGCGGGAGATCGAACAATGAGCAGTTCTTC CSARDTYSGGRSNNEQFF
TRBD2 NA TRBJ2-7 TRBV5-1 TGCGCCAGCAGTTTAAGCGGGAGTCTCGAGCAGTACTTC CASSLSGSLEQYF
TRBD2 NA TRBJ2-2 TRBV12-3/TRBV12-4 TGTGCCAGCAGTTTAGACCTAGCGGGAGTCACCGGGGAGCTGTTTTTT CASSLDLAGVTGELFF
NA few TRBJ1-1 TRBV7-8 TGTGCCAGCAGCCCAACTACCAACCGAAACACTGAAGCTTTCTTT CASSPTTNRNTEAFF
NA few TRBJ2-3 TRBV5-1 TGCGCCAGCAGCTTGGAGGGCAGGGGAATTGGCACAGATACGCAGTATTTT CASSLEGRGIGTDTQYF
NA few TRBJ1-6 TRBV28 TGTGCCAGCAGTTTACTGCTCGGGCAGACCAATAATTCACCCCTCCACTTT CASSLLLGQTNNSPLHF
TRBD1 few TRBJ1-6 TRBV5-4 TGTGCCAGCAGCTTTAGTCCCGGGACAGGGGACGGGTATAATTCACCCCTCCACTTT CASSFSPGTGDGYNSPLHF
TRBD1 few TRBJ1-5 TRBV28 TGTGCCAGCAGCCCAACGGGGGGACAGGCCTTCGATCAGCCCCAGCATTTT CASSPTGGQAFDQPQHF
TRBD1 many TRBJ2-7 TRBV18 TGTGCCAGCTCACTACAGGGACAGGGAGCCTACGAGCAGTACTTC CASSLQGQGAYEQYF
NA NA TRBJ1-3 TRBV29-1 TGCAGCGTAAGACAAACCGGAAACACCATATATTTT CSVRQTGNTIYF